These T cell receptor beta chains were read from a single sample in a study of OX40 agonist ivuxolimab in advanced cancers. Assay used: immunoSEQ multiplex PCR; TCRdb lists only in-frame clones, some missing. The sample has about 89,000 clones; around nine tenths are singletons. The sequenced sample was CD4+ or CD8+ T cells sorted from blood, obtained in a trial of the OX40 agonist ivuxolimab. The receptors come from an adult with an advanced solid tumor such as melanoma, head and neck, liver or kidney cancer. The CDR3 runs from the conserved cysteine through the conserved F or W. The D gene is left open where the match is weak. The size field is filled for only some rows; it gives once, few, many or a size class.

clone_size	d_call	v_call	j_call	cdr3_nt	cdr3_aa
NA	TRBD1	TRBV5-1	TRBJ2-7	TGCGCCAGCAGCCCCGAGACAGGGTTTAATGGCGAGCAGTACTTC	CASSPETGFNGEQYF
NA	NA	TRBV5-1	TRBJ2-1	TGCGCCACCAGCCCGCAGGGTTATGAGCAGTTCTTC	CATSPQGYEQFF
NA	NA	TRBV7-2	TRBJ2-1	TGTGCCAGCAGCTTAAGCCAGCCGAAGCAGTTCTTC	CASSLSQPKQFF
NA	NA	TRBV29-1	TRBJ2-7	TGCAGCGTTGGAGGGGTCAGCTACGAGCAGTACTTC	CSVGGVSYEQYF
NA	NA	TRBV5-6	TRBJ2-3	TGTGCCGGCAGCTTGGAGGCCAGAAGACCTAGCACAGATACGCAGTATTTT	CAGSLEARRPSTDTQYF
NA	TRBD1	TRBV7-9	TRBJ1-2	TGTGCCAGCAGCTGGGAAGGGGGACAGGGCTATGGCTACACCTTC	CASSWEGGQGYGYTF
once	NA	TRBV13	TRBJ2-5	TGTGCCAGCAGCCTCCGGGTAGACCAAGAGACCCAGTACTTC	CASSLRVDQETQYF
NA	NA	TRBV5-6	TRBJ1-4	TGTGCCAGCAGCTTACGAGGGGGGTCCACGGGTGAAAAACTGTTTTTT	CASSLRGGSTGEKLFF
once	NA	TRBV6-1	TRBJ1-5	TGTGCCAGCAGTGAATCTGGGGGTTTCAACCAGCCCCAGCATTTT	CASSESGGFNQPQHF
NA	TRBD1	TRBV4-2	TRBJ1-2	TGTGCCAGCAGCCAAGCGACAGGGTCTTTCGGCTACACCTTC	CASSQATGSFGYTF
NA	NA	TRBV19	TRBJ1-2	TGTGCCAGTAGTATAGAGGCCTCTCGGGGCTACACCTTC	CASSIEASRGYTF
NA	TRBD2	TRBV5-1	TRBJ2-2	TGCGCCAGCAGCCCAACTAGCGGGGGGGAGCTGTTTTTT	CASSPTSGGELFF
NA	TRBD1	TRBV10-3	TRBJ1-1	TGTGCCATCACTAAAACAGGGGGGGACACTGAAGCTTTCTTT	CAITKTGGDTEAFF
NA	NA	TRBV18	TRBJ1-1	TGTGCCAGCTCACCCAGTGGCCCTGAAGCTTTCTTT	CASSPSGPEAFF
NA	NA	TRBV7-2	TRBJ1-2	TGTGCCAGCAGCTTAGAACAGAGCTATGGCTACACCTTC	CASSLEQSYGYTF
NA	TRBD2	TRBV28	TRBJ2-1	TGTGCCAGCAGTTTAGGCGGGGGTTCCTACAATGAGCAGTTCTTC	CASSLGGGSYNEQFF
NA	NA	TRBV6-6	TRBJ1-2	TGTGCCAGCAGTACCGGGTACCCCTATGGCTACACCTTC	CASSTGYPYGYTF
NA	NA	TRBV5-5	TRBJ1-2	TGTGCCAGCAGCCCTGGGCAGGGGCGGGACTATGGCTACACCTTC	CASSPGQGRDYGYTF
NA	TRBD1	TRBV5-6	TRBJ1-2	TGTGCCAGCAGCGTAAATCCGACAGGGTCCGGGGGCTATGGCTACACCTTC	CASSVNPTGSGGYGYTF
NA	NA	TRBV19	TRBJ1-1	TGTGCCAGTAGTGTCAGGTCGATCAACACTGAAGCTTTCTTT	CASSVRSINTEAFF
NA	NA	TRBV4-3	TRBJ2-1	TGCGCCAGCAGCCAAGATATGGGAGATGAGCAGTTCTTC	CASSQDMGDEQFF
NA	TRBD2	TRBV2	TRBJ2-4	TGTGCCAGCAGTACAGAGCGGGGAATTGAAAACATTCAGTACTTC	CASSTERGIENIQYF
few	TRBD1	TRBV5-1	TRBJ2-7	TGCGCCAGCAGCTTGTCCGGGACAGCCTACGAGCAGTACTTC	CASSLSGTAYEQYF
NA	NA	TRBV5-4	TRBJ2-4	TGTGCCAGCTCCTCTGGGGGGCTTGAGGCCAAAAACATTCAGTACTTC	CASSSGGLEAKNIQYF
NA	NA	TRBV7-9	TRBJ2-2	TGTGCCAGCAGCTTACTCACATACACCGGGGAGCTGTTTTTT	CASSLLTYTGELFF
many	TRBD1	TRBV5-1	TRBJ1-2	TGCGCCAGCCGGGACAGGGACAAGGATGGCTACACCTTC	CASRDRDKDGYTF
NA	NA	TRBV9	TRBJ2-7	TGTGCCAGCAGCGTAGGGGAAAAGCGGCCCAGCTCCTACGAGCAGTACTTC	CASSVGEKRPSSYEQYF
NA	TRBD2	TRBV18	TRBJ2-7	TGTGCCAGCTCATCGAGCGGGGGAAACTCCTACGAGCAGTACTTC	CASSSSGGNSYEQYF
NA	TRBD1	TRBV6-5	TRBJ1-2	TGTGCCAGCAGTCGAGGACAGGGAGGATTCTATGGCTACACCTTC	CASSRGQGGFYGYTF
NA	TRBD1	TRBV11-2	TRBJ1-5	TGTGCCAGCAGCTCCCTTACAGGGGGGAATCAGCCCCAGCATTTT	CASSSLTGGNQPQHF
NA	NA	TRBV5-4	TRBJ2-3	TGTGCCAGCAGCTTGAAAGGCACAGATACGCAGTATTTT	CASSLKGTDTQYF
NA	NA	TRBV4-1	TRBJ1-5	TGCGCCAGCAGCCAAAGTGAGGGGGATCAGCCCCAGCATTTT	CASSQSEGDQPQHF
NA	NA	TRBV5-8	TRBJ2-5	TGTGCCAGCAGCTCAACCCCCGGGAAAAAAGAGACCCAGTACTTC	CASSSTPGKKETQYF
NA	NA	TRBV6-5	TRBJ1-2	TGTGCCAGCAGTCGAGGGTTAAGGGACTATGGCTACACCTTC	CASSRGLRDYGYTF
NA	NA	TRBV7-9	TRBJ1-1	TGTGCCAGCAGCTTCGCAGAGAACACTGAAGCTTTCTTT	CASSFAENTEAFF
NA	TRBD1	TRBV28	TRBJ1-2	TGTGCCAGCAGTCCCCCCGGGACAGCGACCTCTAACTATGGCTACACCTTC	CASSPPGTATSNYGYTF
NA	NA	TRBV30	TRBJ2-1	TGTGCCTGGAGTGTACGTAATGAGCAGTTCTTC	CAWSVRNEQFF
few	TRBD1	TRBV6-6	TRBJ2-5	TGTGCCAGCATTCGTGACAGGGGATCCACCGGGGCCCAGTACTTC	CASIRDRGSTGAQYF
NA	NA	TRBV2	TRBJ2-7	TGTGCCAGCAGTGAAGCTAGGGGACGCCCACACTTC	CASSEARGRPHF
NA	NA	TRBV6-5	TRBJ1-2	TGTGCCAGCAGTTATCCTGGAGGCGGCTACACCTTC	CASSYPGGGYTF
NA	NA	TRBV10-1	TRBJ2-3	TGCGCCAGCAGTGAGCAGGGCCCGAGAAGCACAGATACGCAGTATTTT	CASSEQGPRSTDTQYF
NA	NA	TRBV19	TRBJ1-1	TGTGCCAGTAGTATAGGTGGCAGCGAGAACACTGAAGCTTTCTTT	CASSIGGSENTEAFF
NA	TRBD1	TRBV5-8	TRBJ1-2	TGTGCCAGCAGCTTGGCGGACAGGGGATCGTATGGCTACACCTTC	CASSLADRGSYGYTF
NA	NA	TRBV7-2	TRBJ1-1	TGTGCCAGCACTAAAACGGGGGGGCCCTCGAACACTGAAGCTTTCTTT	CASTKTGGPSNTEAFF
once	TRBD1	TRBV2	TRBJ1-5	TGTGCCAGCAGTGAAGTACAGGGGGCGTTACAGCCCCAGCATTTT	CASSEVQGALQPQHF
NA	NA	TRBV19	TRBJ2-5	TGTGCCAGTAGTATCTCGGCAGCTCAAGAGACCCAGTACTTC	CASSISAAQETQYF
NA	TRBD2	TRBV9	TRBJ2-5	TGTGCCAGCAGCGAATTTAGCGGGGCGGCGTATTCACAAGAGACCCAGTACTTC	CASSEFSGAAYSQETQYF
NA	NA	TRBV19	TRBJ1-2	TGTGCCAGTAGTATGGGCTCCTGGGGCAACTATGGCTACACCTTC	CASSMGSWGNYGYTF
NA	TRBD1	TRBV28	TRBJ1-4	TGTGCCAGCGGCAAACAGGGGATGAGTGAAAAACTGTTTTTT	CASGKQGMSEKLFF
NA	NA	TRBV4-2	TRBJ1-2	TGTGCCAGCAGCCAGACAGGACGGCAATATGGCTACACCTTC	CASSQTGRQYGYTF
once	TRBD2	TRBV18	TRBJ2-3	TGTGCCAGCTCACCACGGACTAGCGATACGGATACGCAGTATTTT	CASSPRTSDTDTQYF
NA	NA	TRBV7-2	TRBJ2-3	TGTGCCAGCAGCTTAGACAGGGCAGGGGATACGCAGTATTTT	CASSLDRAGDTQYF
NA	NA	TRBV11-1	TRBJ1-1	TGTGCCAGCAGCGAAACACAGTCCATGAACACTGAAGCTTTCTTT	CASSETQSMNTEAFF
NA	TRBD1	TRBV7-3	TRBJ2-3	TGTGCCAGCAGCCCTTACGGACAGGGCTTGGGCACAGATACGCAGTATTTT	CASSPYGQGLGTDTQYF
NA	TRBD1	TRBV19	TRBJ2-1	TGTGCCAGTAGTATCGGCGCAGGCAGGGGGAGAAATGAGCAGTTCTTC	CASSIGAGRGRNEQFF
NA	NA	TRBV4-3	TRBJ2-7	TGCGCCAGCAGCTCAACGATGGGGACCTACGAGCAGTACTTC	CASSSTMGTYEQYF
NA	NA	TRBV10-3	TRBJ1-2	TGTGCCATCAGTACACAGTCTAACTATGGCTACACCTTC	CAISTQSNYGYTF
NA	NA	TRBV30	TRBJ1-5	TGTGCCTGGAGTAAAGGGCAGGGGTCCTATCAGCCCCAGCATTTT	CAWSKGQGSYQPQHF
few	NA	TRBV30	TRBJ1-4	TGTGCCTGGAGTAAAGGCCAGGTGCTGGAAAAACTGTTTTTT	CAWSKGQVLEKLFF
medium-sized	NA	TRBV7-9	TRBJ2-7	TGTGCCAGCAGCTTTTTGGCCCCCTACGAGCAGTACTTC	CASSFLAPYEQYF